One sample yielded the 29 T cell receptor beta chains listed below, sequenced in a study of blood T cell repertoires in COVID-19. The protocol was immunoSEQ multiplex PCR, while the TCRdb copy is restricted to in-frame clones and leaves out a portion. The data contain 280,000 or so clones, approximately 86% of them seen just once; the ten biggest clones take up about 8.5%. Sequencing used peripheral blood. These receptors came from a young man with active or convalescent COVID-19.

The rearrangement uses TRBV9 and TRBJ2-3; tentatively, D is TRBD2 (7 bases). V shed 0 bases and J shed 0 bases, with 14 bases lying between them. The CDR3 sequence is 17 residues long. Germline values: CDR1 SGDLS, CDR2 YYNGEE. The CDR3 DNA sequence: TGTGCCAGCAGCGTAGCGGGGGGCCGAACTAGCACAGATACGCAGTATTTT. It encodes CASSVAGGRTSTDTQYF.

The rearrangement uses TRBV5-1 and TRBJ1-1, with D tentatively TRBD1 (5 bases). The germline V gene has CDR1 SGHRS and CDR2 YFSETQ. This CDR3 comprises 14 residues. Trimming cost V 5 bases and J 0 bases, with 11 bases left between them. CDR3 DNA: TGCGCCAGCAGTATAGACAGCGTGAACACTGAAGCTTTCTTT. Protein product: CASSIDSVNTEAFF.

Only one count was recorded for this clone. The V gene is TRBV27, the J gene TRBJ1-6; perhaps TRBD1 as D (5 bases). Germline values: CDR1 MNHEY, CDR2 SMNVEV (reference sequence). V lost 3 bases and J 7 bases, leaving 16 bases between the germline ends. The CDR3 is 16 residues long. CDR3 in amino acids: CASSFSGLSVNSPLHF. The CDR3 DNA reads TGTGCCAGCAGTTTTTCAGGGCTTTCGGTGAATTCACCCCTCCACTTT.

This chain links TRBV27 with TRBJ2-5, with 7 bases that match TRBD1. CDR1 and CDR2 from the germline V gene are MNHEY and SMNVEV (reference sequence). Trimming removed 5 bases from V and 5 bases from J; junction bases left unmatched: 5. The CDR3 is 13 residues long. The CDR3 loop reads CASSPQGRETQYF. In nucleotides, the CDR3 is TGTGCCAGCAGTCCACAGGGGCGGGAGACCCAGTACTTC.

V gene TRBV6-5 combines with J gene TRBJ1-4; 8 nucleotides align to TRBD1. With V trimmed by 5 bases and J by 7 bases, 6 bases remained unmatched. Germline CDR1 MNHEY, CDR2 SVGAGI. The CDR3 contains 14 residues. CDR3 amino acids: CASSLTGGSEKLFF. Here the CDR3 DNA reads TGTGCCAGCAGTCTTACAGGGGGGAGTGAAAAACTGTTTTTT.

The CDR3 nucleotides read TGCGCCAGCAGCCAAGGTGTGGGCACAGGGCGGAACTATGGCTACACCTTC. This translates into CASSQGVGTGRNYGYTF. V and J are TRBV4-3 and TRBJ1-2; weak D call: TRBD1 (6 bases). V was pared by 1 base and J by 2 bases, with 17 bases between. CDR1 and CDR2 (germline): LGHNA, YSLEER. The CDR3 loop spans 17 amino acids.

The rearrangement uses TRBV4-3 and TRBJ2-2; 8 bases are shared with TRBD1. CDR3 length: 16 residues. CDR1 is LGHNA and CDR2 is YSLEER in the germline V gene. V was clipped by 0 bases and J by 4 bases; unmatched bases: 4. The CDR3 reads CASSQDTRGPTGELFF. As DNA, the CDR3 is TGCGCCAGCAGCCAAGATACCAGGGGGCCCACCGGGGAGCTGTTTTTT.

The rearrangement links TRBV7-9 to TRBJ2-7, with 10 bases lining up with TRBD1. The trim removed 5 bases at V and 3 bases at J, leaving 4 bases unmatched. Germline V gene lookup returns CDR1 SEHNR and CDR2 FQNEAQ (reference sequence). The CDR3 has 14 residues. The CDR3 DNA reads TGTGCCAGCAGCCCCGGGACAGGGGACTACGAGCAGTACTTC. Protein: CASSPGTGDYEQYF.

The rearrangement uses TRBV7-2 and TRBJ2-2; the match to TRBD2 covers 12 bases. With V trimmed by 8 bases and J by 8 bases, 6 bases remained unmatched. CDR1 is SGHTA, CDR2 FQGNSA, per germline. The length of the CDR3 is 14 residues. The CDR3: CASGGLAGSGELFF. CDR3 nucleotide sequence: TGTGCCAGCGGCGGACTAGCGGGGAGTGGGGAGCTGTTTTTT.

V usage is TRBV6-2 or TRBV6-3 and J usage is TRBJ1-6; D remains ambiguous. The germline V gene has CDR1 MNHEY and CDR2 SVGEGT. V was shortened by 5 bases and J by 7 bases, with 6 bases between the two germline ends. The CDR3 loop spans 12 amino acids. CDR3: CASSPQNSPLHF. CDR3 coding DNA: TGTGCCAGCAGTCCCCAAAATTCACCCCTCCACTTT.

J is TRBJ1-5 and V is TRBV10-2; D is perhaps TRBD1 (6 bases). The V end lost 9 bases, the J end lost 7 bases, and 22 bases lay between the germline ends. The length of the CDR3 is 15 residues. Germline V gene data show CDR1 as WSHSY and CDR2 as SAAADI. CDR3 sequence reads: CARLIRGGGLQPQHF. The CDR3 DNA reads as TGCGCCAGATTAATCAGGGGTGGGGGATTACAGCCCCAGCATTTT.

The V gene is TRBV15, the J gene TRBJ1-1; D might be TRBD1 (6 bases). Trimming left V 0 bases short and J 3 bases short, with 11 bases between. CDR1 and CDR2 from the germline V gene are LNHNV and YYDKDF (reference sequence). This CDR3 has 15 amino acids. CDR3 protein: CATSRDSAGDTEAFF. The CDR3 DNA follows: TGTGCCACCAGCAGAGATTCGGCAGGGGACACTGAAGCTTTCTTT.

The V call is TRBV10-3, the J call TRBJ2-5, with D possibly being TRBD1 (6 bases). The CDR3 has 13 residues. Trimming shortened V by 6 bases and J by 0 bases, and 8 bases separated the two germline ends. In germline, CDR1 is ENHRY, CDR2 SYGVKD. CDR3 protein: CAIRRQDQETQYF. The CDR3 DNA reads as TGTGCCATCAGGAGACAGGACCAAGAGACCCAGTACTTC.

This sequence joins TRBV5-4 and TRBJ2-3; 8 bases are shared with TRBD2. After removal of 4 bases from V and 0 bases from J, the junction contained 4 bases not matched to a gene. This CDR3 comprises 15 residues. The germline V gene encodes CDR1 SGHNT and CDR2 YYREEE (reference sequence). The CDR3 coding sequence is TGTGCCAGCAGCACTAGCGGTCTTAGCACAGATACGCAGTATTTT. It is translated as CASSTSGLSTDTQYF.

The chain employs TRBV3-1 (or the pseudogene TRBV3-2) and TRBJ1-2; TRBD1 aligns across 9 bases. V gave up 4 bases and J gave up 4 bases; unmatched junction bases: 10. Per the germline V gene, CDR1 is LGHDT and CDR2 is YNNKEL (reference sequence). The CDR3 extends over 16 amino acids. The DNA of the CDR3 is TGTGCCAGCAGCCCGTATGGCACAGGGGGCTCCTATGGCTACACCTTC. Translating gives CASSPYGTGGSYGYTF.

The CDR3: CASSEVGLAGGPGTGELFF. As DNA, the CDR3 is TGTGCCAGCAGTGAAGTGGGACTAGCGGGGGGGCCGGGAACCGGGGAGCTGTTTTTT. This chain uses TRBV6-1 with TRBJ2-2; 16 nucleotides align to TRBD2. The junction had 7 bases not matched to a gene; V was cut back by 1 base and J by 5 bases. The CDR3 has 19 residues. Looked up from germline, CDR1 is MNHNS and CDR2 is SASEGT.

This clone was detected a few times. The V gene is TRBV15, the J gene TRBJ2-2; 7 bases match TRBD1. This CDR3 is built from 17 residues. The V and J ends lost 3 bases and 3 bases, in that order; junction bases with no gene match: 10. Germline-derived CDR1 and CDR2 are LNHNV and YYDKDF (reference sequence). CDR3 in amino acids: CATSSALGTEHTGELFF. CDR3 DNA sequence: TGTGCCACCAGCAGCGCTTTGGGGACAGAACACACCGGGGAGCTGTTTTTT.

About this clone itself: Other DNA variants within this sample encode the same CDR3. The CDR3 loop is CASSVAGNTEAFF. CDR3 bases: TGTGCCAGCAGCGTAGCGGGGAACACTGAAGCTTTCTTT. This chain joins TRBV9 and TRBJ1-1; no reliable D call. The V and J ends lost 0 bases and 1 base respectively, with 4 bases between them. Germline V lookup: CDR1 SGDLS, CDR2 YYNGEE. This CDR3 comprises 13 residues.

The rearrangement links TRBV10-2 to TRBJ1-2, with D uncertain. The germline V and J ends were trimmed by 4 bases and 8 bases, with 14 bases remaining between them. The CDR3 has 13 amino acids. Germline CDR1 is WSHSY and CDR2 is SAAADI. The CDR3 reads CASSAGVPWGYTF. CDR3 coding DNA: TGCGCCAGCAGTGCCGGGGTTCCGTGGGGCTACACCTTC.

Only a few counts were recorded for this clone. The chain recombines TRBV7-9 with TRBJ2-7, with 8 bases fitting TRBD1. Losses at the gene ends were 2 bases for V and 3 bases for J; bases not matched to a gene: 3. The CDR3 length is 14 residues. Germline-derived CDR1 and CDR2 are SEHNR and FQNEAQ (reference sequence). The CDR3 coding sequence is TGTGCCAGCAGCTTATCCAGGGGGCTCTACGAGCAGTACTTC. Amino acid sequence: CASSLSRGLYEQYF.

The chain combines TRBV7-9 with TRBJ2-7, with D possibly being TRBD1 (6 bases). Per the germline V gene, CDR1 is SEHNR and CDR2 is FQNEAQ (reference sequence). Trimming pared 5 bases from V and 3 bases from J, leaving 14 bases between. The CDR3 totals 14 residues. CDR3 sequence: CASSEPGQGYEQYF. Here the CDR3 DNA reads TGTGCCAGCAGCGAACCGGGACAAGGCTACGAGCAGTACTTC. Full variable domain (outside the CDR3, taken from reference TRBV7-9 and TRBJ2-7): DTGVSQNPRHKITKRGQNVTFRCDPISEHNRLYWYRQTLGQGPEFLTYFQNEAQLEKSRLLSDRFSAERPKGSFSTLEIQRTEQGDSAMYLCASSEPGQGYEQYFGPGTRLTVT.

The V gene is TRBV6-2 or TRBV6-3, the J gene TRBJ2-5, with D perhaps matching TRBD2 (5 bases). This CDR3 has 14 amino acids. V dropped 3 bases and J dropped 0 bases, with 8 bases sitting between them. Germline CDR1 and CDR2: MNHEY and SVGEGT. Here the CDR3 reads CASSYSGYQETQYF. DNA for the CDR3: TGTGCCAGCAGTTATTCGGGATACCAAGAGACCCAGTACTTC.

V gene TRBV29-1 combines with J gene TRBJ1-1, with D unclear. This CDR3 contains 13 residues. Per germline, CDR1 SQVTM and CDR2 ANQGSEA. The germline V and J ends were trimmed by 8 bases and 0 bases, with 13 bases remaining between them. CDR3 residues: CSTDAGLNTEAFF. CDR3 DNA: TGCAGCACGGACGCGGGTTTGAACACTGAAGCTTTCTTT.

The chain carries TRBV5-1 and TRBJ2-3; TRBD2 agrees at 9 bases. Germline V gene lookup returns CDR1 SGHRS and CDR2 YFSETQ. The CDR3 consists of 15 residues. V lost 5 bases and J lost 1; bases outside the gene matches: 5. Here the CDR3 reads CASRVPSGGTDTQYF. The CDR3, as DNA: TGCGCCAGCAGGGTGCCTAGCGGGGGCACAGATACGCAGTATTTT. Variable domain in full (rest from reference TRBV5-1 and TRBJ2-3): KAGVTQTPRYLIKTRGQQVTLSCSPISGHRSVSWYQQTPGQGLQFLFEYFSETQRNKGNFPGRFSGRQFSNSRSEMNVSTLELGDSALYLCASRVPSGGTDTQYFGPGTRLTVL.

V usage is TRBV12-3 or TRBV12-4 and J usage is TRBJ2-5; possible D gene TRBD2, 5 bases. The CDR3 loop spans 13 amino acids. Trimming left V 7 bases short and J 5 bases short, with 14 bases between. The CDR3 protein is CASKVSGIETQYF. The CDR3 DNA reads TGTGCCAGCAAAGTTTCGGGGATTGAGACCCAGTACTTC.

The V and J genes are TRBV7-9 and TRBJ2-7, with 9 bases fitting TRBD2. The CDR3 is 16 residues long. J gave up 0 bases and V 5 bases, and 8 bases lay outside the gene matches. The germline gives CDR1 SEHNR, CDR2 FQNEAQ (reference sequence). The DNA of the CDR3 is TGTGCCAGCAGCGCCTGGGGTAGCGGGGGCTCCTACGAGCAGTACTTC. Residues: CASSAWGSGGSYEQYF.

CDR3 loop: CASSQAPGRGDETQYF. The DNA of the CDR3 is TGTGCCAGCAGCCAAGCCCCTGGGCGGGGGGACGAGACCCAGTACTTC. The V gene is TRBV3-1 (or the pseudogene TRBV3-2), the J gene TRBJ2-5, with TRBD2 identical over 8 bases. In germline, CDR1 is LGHDT, CDR2 YNNKEL (reference sequence). The V segment lost 1 base and the J segment 5 bases; nucleotides outside the gene matches: 9. CDR3 length: 16 amino acids.

The gene calls are TRBV19 and TRBJ1-2; TRBD1 matches at 9 bases. Trimming removed 6 bases from V and 4 bases from J; junction bases left unmatched: 9. This CDR3 comprises 15 residues. Germline assignment: CDR1 LNHDA and CDR2 SQIVND (reference sequence). CDR3 in DNA: TGTGCCAGTAGCCAAACAGGGGGCGCGGGCTATGGCTACACCTTC. Protein: CASSQTGGAGYGYTF.

The chain employs TRBV11-2 and TRBJ1-3, with unresolved D. The CDR3 is made up of 12 amino acids. Germline V CDR1 and CDR2: SGHAT, FQNNGV. V lost 7 bases and J lost 0, with 4 bases in between. The CDR3 nucleotides read TGTGCCAGCACTTTCTCTGGAAACACCATATATTTT. It yields the protein CASTFSGNTIYF.